This TCR beta chain was captured in a study of T cell responses to AZD1222 COVID-19 vaccine. Study-level results: Nearly half of spike-specific TCRs reportedly target variant regions that are unmutated in the B.1.351 and B.1.1.7 variants. Females made up more of the donors, who were largely white British, and clonal diversity may have come out too low.

This CDR3 is 16 amino acids long. Trimming pared 1 base from V and 2 bases from J, leaving 12 bases between. Germline-derived CDR1 and CDR2 are MDHEN and SYDVKM. The method was immunoSEQ multiplex PCR; TCRdb's version includes in-frame clones alone and lacks a portion of them. The data show roughly 130,000 clones, over 75% seen once. With regard to this clone: What it recognizes is unknown.

The source material was peripheral blood, sampled on day 0 of MenACWY control vaccination. V usage is TRBV28 and J usage is TRBJ2-1; no clear D gene. This TCR was recovered from an adult in good health. CDR3 bases: TGTGCCAGCAGTTTATCCCTACTCCTCCCCTACAATGAGCAGTTCTTC. The encoded protein is CASSLSLLLPYNEQFF.